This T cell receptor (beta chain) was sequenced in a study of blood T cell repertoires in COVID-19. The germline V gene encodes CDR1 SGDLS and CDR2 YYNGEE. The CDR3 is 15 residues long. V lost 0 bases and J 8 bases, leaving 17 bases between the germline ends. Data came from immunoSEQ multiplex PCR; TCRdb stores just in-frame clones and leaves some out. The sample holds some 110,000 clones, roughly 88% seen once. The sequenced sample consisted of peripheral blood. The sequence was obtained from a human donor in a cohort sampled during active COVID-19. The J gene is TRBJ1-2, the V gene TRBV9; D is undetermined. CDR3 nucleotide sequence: TGTGCCAGCAGCGTAGTTCCGGATCCCTCAGCGGGCTACACCTTC. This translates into CASSVVPDPSAGYTF.